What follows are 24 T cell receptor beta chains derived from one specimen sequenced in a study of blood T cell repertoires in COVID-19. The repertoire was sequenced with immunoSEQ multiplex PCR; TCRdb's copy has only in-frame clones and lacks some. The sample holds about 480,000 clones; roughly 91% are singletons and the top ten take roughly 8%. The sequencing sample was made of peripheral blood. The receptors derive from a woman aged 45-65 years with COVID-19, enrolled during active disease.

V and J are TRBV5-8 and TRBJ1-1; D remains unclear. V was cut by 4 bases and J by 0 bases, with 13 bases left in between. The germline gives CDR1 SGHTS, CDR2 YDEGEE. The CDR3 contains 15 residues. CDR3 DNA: TGTGCCAGCAGCATGCCCCGGAGAATGAACACTGAAGCTTTCTTT. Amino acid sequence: CASSMPRRMNTEAFF.

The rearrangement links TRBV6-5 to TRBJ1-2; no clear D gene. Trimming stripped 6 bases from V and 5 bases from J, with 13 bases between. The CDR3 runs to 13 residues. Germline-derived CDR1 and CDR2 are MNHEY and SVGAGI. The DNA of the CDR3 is TGTGCCAGCAGAAAAGAGGGAAGGTATGGCTACACCTTC. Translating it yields CASRKEGRYGYTF.

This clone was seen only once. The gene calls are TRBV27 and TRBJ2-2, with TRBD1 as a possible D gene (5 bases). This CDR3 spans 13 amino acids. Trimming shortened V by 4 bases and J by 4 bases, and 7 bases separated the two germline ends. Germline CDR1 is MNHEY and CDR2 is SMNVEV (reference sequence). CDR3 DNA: TGTGCCAGCAGTTGGGGCACCACCGGGGAGCTGTTTTTT. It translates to CASSWGTTGELFF.

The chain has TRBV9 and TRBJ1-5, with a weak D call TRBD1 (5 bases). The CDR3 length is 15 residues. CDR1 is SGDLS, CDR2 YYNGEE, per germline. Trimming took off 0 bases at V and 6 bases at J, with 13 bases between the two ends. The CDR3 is CASSVGDFPVQPQHF. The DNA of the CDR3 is TGTGCCAGCAGCGTAGGGGACTTCCCTGTTCAGCCCCAGCATTTT.

CDR3 nucleotide sequence: TGTGCCAGCAGCTTTACAGGTAGAGGCACTGAAGCTTTCTTT. Protein: CASSFTGRGTEAFF. V gene TRBV5-4 combines with J gene TRBJ1-1, with D maybe TRBD1 (5 bases). The CDR3 consists of 14 residues. Between the trimmed V and J ends, which lost 2 bases and 4 bases, there was a span of 12 bases. Germline lookup yields CDR1 SGHNT and CDR2 YYREEE (reference sequence).

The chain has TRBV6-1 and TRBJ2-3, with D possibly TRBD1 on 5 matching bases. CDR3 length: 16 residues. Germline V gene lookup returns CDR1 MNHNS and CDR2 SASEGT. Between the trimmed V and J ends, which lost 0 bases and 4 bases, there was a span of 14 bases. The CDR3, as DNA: TGTGCCAGCAGTGAAGCGATAGGGGCGAATGCAGATACGCAGTATTTT. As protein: CASSEAIGANADTQYF.

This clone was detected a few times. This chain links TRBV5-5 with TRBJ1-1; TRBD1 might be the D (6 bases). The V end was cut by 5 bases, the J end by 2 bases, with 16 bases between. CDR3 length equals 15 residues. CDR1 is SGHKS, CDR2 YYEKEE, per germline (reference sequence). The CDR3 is CASSFRTDLNTEAFF. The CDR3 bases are TGTGCCAGCAGTTTTAGGACAGATTTAAACACTGAAGCTTTCTTT.

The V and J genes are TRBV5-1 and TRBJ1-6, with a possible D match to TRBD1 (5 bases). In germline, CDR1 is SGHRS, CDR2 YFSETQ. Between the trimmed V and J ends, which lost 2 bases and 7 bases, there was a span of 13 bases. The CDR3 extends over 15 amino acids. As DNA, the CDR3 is TGCGCCAGCAGCTTCTGGCAGGGTGAGAATTCACCCCTCCACTTT. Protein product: CASSFWQGENSPLHF.

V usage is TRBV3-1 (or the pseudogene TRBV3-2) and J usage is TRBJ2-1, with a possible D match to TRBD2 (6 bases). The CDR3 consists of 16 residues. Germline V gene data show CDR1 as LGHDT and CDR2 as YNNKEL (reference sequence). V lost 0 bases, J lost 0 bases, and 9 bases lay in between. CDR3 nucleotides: TGTGCCAGCAGCCAAGAAGTCGGGAGCTCCTACAATGAGCAGTTCTTC. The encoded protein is CASSQEVGSSYNEQFF.

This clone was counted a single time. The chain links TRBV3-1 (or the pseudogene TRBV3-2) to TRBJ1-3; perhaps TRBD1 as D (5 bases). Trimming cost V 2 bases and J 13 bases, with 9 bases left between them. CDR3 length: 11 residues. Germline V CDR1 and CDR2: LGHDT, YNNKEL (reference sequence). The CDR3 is CASSQREGIYF. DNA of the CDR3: TGTGCCAGCAGCCAACGGGAGGGGATATATTTT.

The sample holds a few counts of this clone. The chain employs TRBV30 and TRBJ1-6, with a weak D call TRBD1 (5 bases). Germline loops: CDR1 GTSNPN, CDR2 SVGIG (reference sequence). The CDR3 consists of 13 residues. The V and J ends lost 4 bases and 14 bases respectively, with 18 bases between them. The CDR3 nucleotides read TGTGCCTGGACAACAGGTCTCTATAGGGCCCTCCACTTT. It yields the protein CAWTTGLYRALHF.

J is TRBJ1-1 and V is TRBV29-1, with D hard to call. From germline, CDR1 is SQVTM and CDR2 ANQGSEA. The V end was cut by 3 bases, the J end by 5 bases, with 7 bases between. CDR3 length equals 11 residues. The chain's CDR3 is CSVERQTEAFF. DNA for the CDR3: TGCAGCGTTGAGAGGCAGACTGAAGCTTTCTTT.

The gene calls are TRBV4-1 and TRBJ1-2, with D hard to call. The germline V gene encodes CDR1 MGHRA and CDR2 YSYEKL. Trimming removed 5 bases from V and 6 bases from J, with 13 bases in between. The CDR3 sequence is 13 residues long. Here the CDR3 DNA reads TGCGCCAGCAGCGGGTTTTGGGAGGATGGCTACACCTTC. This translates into CASSGFWEDGYTF.

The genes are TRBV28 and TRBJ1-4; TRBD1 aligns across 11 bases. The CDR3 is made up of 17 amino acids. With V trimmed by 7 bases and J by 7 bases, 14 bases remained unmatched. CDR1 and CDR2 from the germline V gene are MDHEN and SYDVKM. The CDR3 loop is CASTSGQGAFSGEKLFF. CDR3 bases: TGTGCCAGCACCTCAGGACAGGGGGCGTTTTCCGGTGAAAAACTGTTTTTT. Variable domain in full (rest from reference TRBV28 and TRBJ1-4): DVKVTQSSRYLVKRTGEKVFLECVQDMDHENMFWYRQDPGLGLRLIYFSYDVKMKEKGDIPEGYSVSREKKERFSLILESASTNQTSMYLCASTSGQGAFSGEKLFFGSGTQLSVL.

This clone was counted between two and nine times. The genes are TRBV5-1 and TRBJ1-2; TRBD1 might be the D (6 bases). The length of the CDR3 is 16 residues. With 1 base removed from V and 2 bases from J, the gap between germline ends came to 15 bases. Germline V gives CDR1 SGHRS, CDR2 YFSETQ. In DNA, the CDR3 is TGCGCCAGCAGCTTGACGGATTACAGGGCGAACTATGGCTACACCTTC. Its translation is CASSLTDYRANYGYTF.

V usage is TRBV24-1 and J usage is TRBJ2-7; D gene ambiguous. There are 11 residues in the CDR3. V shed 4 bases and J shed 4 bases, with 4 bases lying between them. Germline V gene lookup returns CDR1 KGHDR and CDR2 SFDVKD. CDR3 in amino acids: CATSDPYEQYF. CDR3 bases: TGTGCCACCAGTGACCCATACGAGCAGTACTTC.

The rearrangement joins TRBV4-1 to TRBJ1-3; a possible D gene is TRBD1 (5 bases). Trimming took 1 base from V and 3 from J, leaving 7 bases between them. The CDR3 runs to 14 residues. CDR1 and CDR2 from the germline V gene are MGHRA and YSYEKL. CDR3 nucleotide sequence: TGCGCCAGCAGCCAAGGACAGCGTGGAAACACCATATATTTT. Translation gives CASSQGQRGNTIYF.

The DNA for the CDR3 is TGCGCCAGCAGCTTTATGGCAGACAATGAGCAGTTCTTC. It specifies CASSFMADNEQFF. The genes are TRBV5-1 and TRBJ2-1; D gene unclear. CDR3 size: 13 residues. The germline V gene has CDR1 SGHRS and CDR2 YFSETQ. V was pared by 2 bases and J by 5 bases, with 8 bases between.

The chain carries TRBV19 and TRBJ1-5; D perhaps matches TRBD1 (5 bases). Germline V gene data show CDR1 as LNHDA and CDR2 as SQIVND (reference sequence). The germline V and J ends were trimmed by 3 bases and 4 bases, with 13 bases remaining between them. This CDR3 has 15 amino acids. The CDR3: CASSIVGHRNQPQHF. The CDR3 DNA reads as TGTGCCAGTAGTATTGTAGGACACCGAAATCAGCCCCAGCATTTT.

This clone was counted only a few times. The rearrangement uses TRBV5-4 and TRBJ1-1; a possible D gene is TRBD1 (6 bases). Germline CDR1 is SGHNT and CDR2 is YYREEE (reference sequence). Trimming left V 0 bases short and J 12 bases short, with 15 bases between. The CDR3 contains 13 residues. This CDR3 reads CASSLASGQTSFF. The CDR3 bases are TGTGCCAGCAGCTTGGCTTCCGGACAGACCTCTTTCTTT.

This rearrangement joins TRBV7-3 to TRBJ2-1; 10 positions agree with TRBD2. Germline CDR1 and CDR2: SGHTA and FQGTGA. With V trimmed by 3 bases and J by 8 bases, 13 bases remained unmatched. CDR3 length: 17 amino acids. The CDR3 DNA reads TGTGCCAGCAGCTTTGGTCCTCCCAGCGGGGGGGCCGATGAGCAGTTCTTC. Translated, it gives CASSFGPPSGGADEQFF.

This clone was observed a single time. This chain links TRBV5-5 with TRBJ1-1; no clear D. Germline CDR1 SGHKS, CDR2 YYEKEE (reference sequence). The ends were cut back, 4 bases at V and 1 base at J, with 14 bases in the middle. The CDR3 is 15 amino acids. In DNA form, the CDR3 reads TGTGCCAGCAGCGCGAGTCCTCCCGGGAACACTGAAGCTTTCTTT. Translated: CASSASPPGNTEAFF.

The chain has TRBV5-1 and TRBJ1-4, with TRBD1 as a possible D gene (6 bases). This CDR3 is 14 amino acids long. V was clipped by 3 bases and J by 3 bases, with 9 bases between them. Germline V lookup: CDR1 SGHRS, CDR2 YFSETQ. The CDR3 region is CASSSGVANEKLFF. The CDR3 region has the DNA TGCGCCAGCAGCTCAGGGGTTGCTAATGAAAAACTGTTTTTT.

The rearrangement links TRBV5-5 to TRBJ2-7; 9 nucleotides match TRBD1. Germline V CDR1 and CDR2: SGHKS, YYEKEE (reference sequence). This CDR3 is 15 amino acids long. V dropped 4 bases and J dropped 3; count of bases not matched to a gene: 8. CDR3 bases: TGTGCCAGCAGCGGGGGACAGGGTGATGGCTACGAGCAGTACTTC. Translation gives CASSGGQGDGYEQYF.